This TCR beta chain was documented in a study of blood T cell repertoires in COVID-19. Study-level background: Sample material is recorded as cDNA or gDNA derived from T cells, B-cell-depleted T cells, or PBMCs.

Germline values: CDR1 LNHDA, CDR2 SQIVND (reference sequence). The CDR3 has 14 residues. V shed 3 bases and J shed 3 bases, with 12 bases lying between them. This clone occurred once. How the authors handled the data: Reference gene primer amplification gave estimated nucleated cell counts. Profiled with immunoSEQ multiplex PCR; TCRdb holds only in-frame clones, not every one. Clone size and the V and J calls come from that table; the DNA yielded D and trimming. The repertoire holds approximately 53,000 clones, roughly nine tenths seen once, with over 2% in the top ten. The chain is built from TRBV19 and TRBJ2-7, with D possibly matching TRBD2 (6 bases). What was sequenced was peripheral blood. This TCR came from a human donor in a cohort sampled during active COVID-19. The CDR3 loop reads CASSIEGGHYEQYF. For the CDR3, the DNA is TGTGCCAGTAGTATTGAGGGAGGACACTACGAGCAGTACTTC.